This passage covers 5 T cell receptor beta chains from one sample sequenced in a study of blood T cell repertoires in COVID-19. Assay: immunoSEQ multiplex PCR; the TCRdb copy retains only in-frame clones and omits some. In the table there are about 190,000 clones, less than 90% of which are singletons. Source material: peripheral blood. The receptors stem from a man aged 30 to 39 with acute or convalescent COVID-19.

The chain carries TRBV19 and TRBJ2-1, with 7 nucleotides matching TRBD1. The CDR3 has 16 residues. Germline assignment: CDR1 LNHDA and CDR2 SQIVND (reference sequence). The V segment lost 6 bases and the J segment 0 bases; nucleotides outside the gene matches: 8. The CDR3 DNA follows: TGTGCCAGTAGAAGAGGGGGCCTGAGCTCCTACAATGAGCAGTTCTTC. This translates into CASRRGGLSSYNEQFF.

This clone counts as medium-sized. CDR3 in amino acids: CASSLGGYGTEAFF. CDR3 DNA: TGCGCCAGCAGCTTGGGAGGGTACGGCACTGAAGCTTTCTTT. J is TRBJ1-1 and V is TRBV5-1, with D unclear. CDR1 is SGHRS, CDR2 YFSETQ, per germline. Trimming stripped 0 bases from V and 4 bases from J, with 10 bases between. CDR3 length: 14 amino acids.

This chain joins TRBV5-1 and TRBJ2-1, with a weak D call TRBD1 (6 bases). The CDR3 loop spans 14 amino acids. Looked up from germline, CDR1 is SGHRS and CDR2 is YFSETQ. Trimming pared 4 bases from V and 4 bases from J, leaving 12 bases between. This chain's CDR3 is CASSTGQYYNEQFF. Written as DNA, the CDR3 is TGCGCCAGCAGCACGGGACAATATTACAATGAGCAGTTCTTC.

This rearrangement joins TRBV10-3 to TRBJ1-6; maybe TRBD1 (6 bases). The V end lost 3 bases, the J end lost 8 bases, and 17 bases lay between the germline ends. CDR3 length: 16 amino acids. The germline gives CDR1 ENHRY, CDR2 SYGVKD. DNA of the CDR3: TGTGCCATCAGTGACTTCCAAAGGGGGTATGATTCACCCCTCCACTTT. It yields the protein CAISDFQRGYDSPLHF.

V and J are TRBV18 and TRBJ2-5; 10 nucleotides line up with TRBD1. Unmatched junction bases numbered 5, after V lost 4 bases and J lost 3 bases. This CDR3 spans 15 amino acids. Germline CDR1 KGHSH, CDR2 LQKENI. The CDR3 region is CASSLAGTGEETQYF. The CDR3, as DNA: TGTGCCAGCTCACTTGCCGGGACAGGGGAAGAGACCCAGTACTTC.